The 16 T cell receptor beta chains in this list originate from one sample, sequenced in a study of T-cell reconstitution after alpha-beta-depleted transplantation in children. Preparation of the TCRbeta library was carried out with unique molecular identifiers. TCRdb independently ran MiXCR on the PCR reads; one entry per CDR3 protein. Found here are about 640,000 distinct CDR3 sequences, roughly 15% of them singletons; the top ten hold approximately 1%. The specimen comprised PBMCs from the stem cell graft donor, sampled from the stem cell graft. These receptors were obtained from a human donor who donated a stem cell graft to a child with acute myeloid leukemia.

As regards this clonotype: One end of the junction fails to match germline, which may point to a read error. The chain links TRBV20-1 to TRBJ2-1; TRBD1 matches 7 bases. Germline V CDR1 and CDR2: DFQATT, SNEGSKA (reference sequence). The CDR3 has 17 residues. The CDR3 nucleotides read TGCTGTGCTAGGGCCCTATCCGGGACAGCCTCCTACAATGAGCAGTTCTTC. Its translation is CCARALSGTASYNEQFF.

This rearrangement joins TRBV7-9 to TRBJ1-1; a possible D gene is TRBD1 (5 bases). This CDR3 region has 15 residues. CDR1 and CDR2 from the germline V gene are SEHNR and FQNEAQ (reference sequence). The V and J ends lost 3 bases and 8 bases respectively, with 19 bases between them. This CDR3 is CASSFSPSLGPEAFF. Written as DNA, the CDR3 is TGTGCCAGCAGCTTTTCACCCTCTTTGGGACCGGAAGCTTTCTTT.

In its sample, this clonotype was seen many times. The chain couples TRBV20-1 to TRBJ1-5; a weak D match, TRBD1 (6 bases). V gave up 4 bases and J gave up 6 bases, with 19 bases separating them. This CDR3 has 15 amino acids. The V gene's germline CDR1 is DFQATT and CDR2 SNEGSKA (reference sequence). CDR3 in DNA: TGCAGTGCTACCCCTTGGACAGTTCGGCGTCAGCCCCAGCATTTT. The encoded protein is CSATPWTVRRQPQHF.

This clonotype showed up many times. V is TRBV20-1 and J is TRBJ2-5, with a tentative D call TRBD1 (5 bases). Germline V CDR1 and CDR2: DFQATT, SNEGSKA (reference sequence). The CDR3 loop spans 15 amino acids. V shed 1 base and J shed 0 bases, with 12 bases lying between them. CDR3 nucleotides: TGCAGTGCTAGAGCCCTGAAGGGGTACCAAGAGACCCAGTACTTC. This translates into CSARALKGYQETQYF.

This rearrangement joins TRBV7-2 to TRBJ1-1; 10 bases fit TRBD1. V dropped 7 bases and J dropped 7; count of bases not matched to a gene: 9. Per the germline V gene, CDR1 is SGHTA and CDR2 is FQGNSA. This CDR3 has 14 amino acids. The CDR3 loop reads CASKSLGQGLEAFF. The CDR3 DNA is TGTGCCAGCAAATCGCTGGGACAGGGGCTTGAAGCTTTCTTT.

This clonotype was counted only a few times. J is TRBJ1-4 and V is TRBV5-1, with a possible D match to TRBD1 (6 bases). The V end lost 6 bases, the J end lost 5 bases, and 14 bases lay between the germline ends. Germline-derived CDR1 and CDR2 are SGHRS and YFSETQ. The CDR3 is 14 amino acids. Written as DNA, the CDR3 is TGCGCCAGCAAGATCGGACAGATGAATGAAAAACTGTTTTTT. Amino acids: CASKIGQMNEKLFF.

This clonotype has at least ten counts. The chain is built from TRBV7-6 and TRBJ1-1; tentative D call: TRBD1 (5 bases). Germline V gene data show CDR1 as SGHVS and CDR2 as FNYEAQ. V lost 1 base to trimming and J lost 6 bases, with 6 bases between them. The CDR3 is 12 amino acids. The CDR3 DNA follows: TGTGCCAGCAGCTTAGTGGGGGCTGAAGCTTTCTTT. Translating it yields CASSLVGAEAFF.

This clonotype was detected ten times or more. V is TRBV29-1 and J is TRBJ2-3; no clear D gene. The CDR3 has 12 amino acids. Germline lookup yields CDR1 SQVTM and CDR2 ANQGSEA. V dropped 6 bases and J dropped 0 bases, with 7 bases sitting between them. The CDR3 DNA is TGCAGCGTCCTCAGTAGCACAGATACGCAGTATTTT. It codes for CSVLSSTDTQYF.

This clonotype appeared a few times. This rearrangement joins TRBV20-1 to TRBJ1-6; tentatively, D is TRBD1 (5 bases). Trimming removed 6 bases from V and 8 bases from J, with 14 bases in between. The CDR3 contains 13 residues. CDR1 is DFQATT and CDR2 is SNEGSKA in the germline V gene (reference sequence). In DNA form, the CDR3 reads TGCAGTGCCGCCGGGACTGGGGATTCACCCCTCCACTTT. Protein product: CSAAGTGDSPLHF.

This chain links TRBV5-1 with TRBJ2-2; 7 positions match TRBD1. This CDR3 is 15 amino acids long. V gave up 5 bases and J gave up 1 base; unmatched junction bases: 5. Germline values: CDR1 SGHRS, CDR2 YFSETQ. The CDR3, as DNA: TGCGCCAGCAGACCGGGACAGCTGAACACCGGGGAGCTGTTTTTT. Its protein is CASRPGQLNTGELFF.

The J gene is TRBJ1-1, the V gene TRBV10-2; TRBD1 matches 9 bases. From germline, CDR1 is WSHSY and CDR2 SAAADI. The CDR3 runs 12 residues. The ends lost 11 bases at V and 1 base at J; junction bases unmatched: 2. The CDR3 bases are TGCGCCGGACAGGGGCCGAACACTGAAGCTTTCTTT. Residues: CAGQGPNTEAFF.

This clonotype was detected ten times or more. The genes are TRBV30 and TRBJ2-5; a possible D gene is TRBD2 (6 bases). This CDR3 has 12 amino acids. The germline V gene encodes CDR1 GTSNPN and CDR2 SVGIG (reference sequence). V lost 5 bases, J lost 9 bases, and 16 bases lay in between. CDR3 nucleotides: TGTGCCTGGGGGGACTTTCTAGGGGCCCAGTACTTC. Translation: CAWGDFLGAQYF.

J is TRBJ1-1 and V is TRBV6-1, with 9 bases lining up with TRBD1. CDR3 length equals 14 residues. V lost 7 bases, J lost 3 bases, and 6 bases stayed unmatched. In germline, CDR1 is MNHNS, CDR2 SASEGT. The CDR3 region has the DNA TGTGCCAGCAACCAACAGGGGGCGGACACTGAAGCTTTCTTT. Translating gives CASNQQGADTEAFF.

V is TRBV28 and J is TRBJ2-5, with no clear D. The CDR3 has 14 amino acids. V lost 1 base, J lost 1 base, and 7 bases lay in between. In germline, CDR1 is MDHEN, CDR2 SYDVKM. This chain's CDR3 is CASSLLGSQETQYF. Written as DNA, the CDR3 is TGTGCCAGCAGTTTATTGGGTTCCCAAGAGACCCAGTACTTC.

The chain combines TRBV4-3 with TRBJ2-5, with 8 bases identical to TRBD1. Unmatched junction bases numbered 7, after V lost 1 base and J lost 3 bases. Germline V lookup: CDR1 LGHNA, CDR2 YSLEER. The CDR3 runs 16 residues. CDR3: CASSQVYDRGEETQYF. CDR3 DNA: TGCGCCAGCAGCCAAGTGTATGACAGGGGTGAAGAGACCCAGTACTTC.

This clonotype was seen many times. The rearrangement links TRBV20-1 to TRBJ1-4; D may be TRBD1 (6 bases). CDR3 length equals 14 residues. V was shortened by 6 bases and J by 5 bases, with 16 bases between the two germline ends. Germline V gene lookup returns CDR1 DFQATT and CDR2 SNEGSKA (reference sequence). The CDR3 DNA sequence: TGCAGTGCACAATTCCGGGACACAAATGAAAAACTGTTTTTT. Protein sequence: CSAQFRDTNEKLFF.